This entry is about one T cell receptor (beta chain). Additional DNA sequences in this sample encode the identical CDR3. This specimen comes from a study of blood T cell repertoires in COVID-19. Study background: Collection of acute and convalescent COVID-19 samples took place in the United States, Italy and Spain. T cells, B-cell-depleted T cells, or PBMCs supplied cDNA or gDNA.

Measured with immunoSEQ multiplex PCR; TCRdb has only the in-frame clones, and not every one. The sample shows roughly 190,000 clones, 94% of them seen only once. The CDR3 contains 15 residues. Germline lookup yields CDR1 LGHNA and CDR2 YNFKEQ. Trimming cost V 0 bases and J 2 bases, with 9 bases left between them. The sequence was obtained from a man in his thirties or forties with COVID-19, enrolled during active disease. The sequenced material came from peripheral blood. V and J are TRBV4-2 and TRBJ2-3; no reliable D call. CDR3 sequence (DNA): TGTGCCAGCAGCCAAGATCGTGGCTCCACAGATACGCAGTATTTT. Protein product: CASSQDRGSTDTQYF.